Listed below are T cell receptor beta chains from one sample, sequenced in a study of Graves' ophthalmopathy and Graves' hyperthyroidism. TCRdb re-called the multiplex PCR reads with MiXCR, one entry per CDR3 protein. The data contain about 480,000 distinct CDR3 sequences, roughly 14% of them singletons. The sample was blood. The receptors shown here come from a woman in her 30s with Graves' ophthalmopathy. Each CDR3 is given with its conserved first and last residue. Each record gives: J gene, V gene, clone size, D gene, CDR3 protein, CDR3 DNA. A D gene is named only where the DNA matches it firmly. Not all rows give a size; the values are once, few, many and, for expanded clones, a class.

TRBJ2-7 | TRBV12-3/TRBV12-4 | many | . | CASNPHGPGYEQYF | TGTGCCAGCAACCCCCACGGGCCTGGGTACGAGCAGTACTTC
TRBJ1-2 | TRBV5-1 | many | TRBD1 | CASSLTGTGLGYTF | TGCGCCAGCAGCTTGACCGGGACAGGGCTGGGCTACACCTTC
TRBJ1-2 | TRBV4-1 | many | . | CASSQLNEGYTF | TGCGCCAGCAGCCAACTCAACGAGGGCTACACCTTC
TRBJ2-2 | TRBV5-5 | . | TRBD2 | CASSLRSGGHTGELFF | TGTGCCAGCAGCTTGAGGAGCGGGGGGCACACCGGGGAGCTGTTTTTT
TRBJ2-7 | TRBV5-1 | few | . | CASSVAGIPSYEQYF | TGCGCCAGCAGCGTAGCAGGGATACCTTCCTACGAGCAGTACTTC
TRBJ1-2 | TRBV6-4 | many | TRBD1 | CASYVGGRVAVTSGYTF | TGTGCCAGCTACGTAGGGGGCAGGGTGGCCGTAACTTCTGGCTACACCTTC
TRBJ1-6 | TRBV18 | many | . | CASSPLQSTGSGYNSPLHF | TGTGCCAGCTCACCTCTACAATCTACAGGGAGCGGCTATAATTCACCCCTCCACTTT
TRBJ2-7 | TRBV2 | many | TRBD2 | CASSVAGGYEQYF | TGTGCCAGCAGTGTTGCGGGAGGATACGAGCAGTACTTC
TRBJ1-2 | TRBV4-2 | many | . | CASSQETQTNYGYTF | TGTGCCAGCAGCCAAGAGACCCAAACTAACTATGGCTACACCTTC
TRBJ2-7 | TRBV28 | many | . | CASSTTRRVSYEQYF | TGTGCCAGCAGTACCACCCGAAGGGTCTCCTACGAGCAGTACTTC
TRBJ2-7 | TRBV6-1 | many | . | CASRPSISYEQYF | TGTGCCAGCAGGCCGTCTATCTCCTACGAGCAGTACTTC
TRBJ1-1 | TRBV2 | many | TRBD1 | CASSSGWDRSMNTEAFF | TGTGCCAGCAGTAGTGGTTGGGACAGGAGCATGAACACTGAAGCTTTCTTT
TRBJ1-6 | TRBV28 | many | . | CASGLPPGHRDIGSPLHF | TGTGCCAGCGGATTACCTCCCGGACACCGGGACATCGGGTCACCCCTCCACTTT
TRBJ1-5 | TRBV6-2/TRBV6-3 | many | TRBD1 | CASSYLDRGRGNQPQHF | TGTGCCAGCAGTTACTTGGACAGGGGAAGGGGCAATCAGCCCCAGCATTTT
TRBJ2-7 | TRBV28 | many | TRBD1 | CASSIQGAYEQYF | TGTGCCAGCAGTATCCAGGGGGCCTACGAGCAGTACTTC
TRBJ2-4 | TRBV6-1 | many | . | CASRELGDIQYF | TGTGCCAGCCGCGAACTGGGTGACATTCAGTACTTC
TRBJ2-6 | TRBV7-6 | many | TRBD1 | CASTSTGGGGANVLTF | TGTGCCAGCACCTCGACAGGGGGCGGTGGGGCCAACGTCCTGACTTTC
TRBJ1-2 | TRBV7-2 | many | TRBD1 | CASSEGQRSYGYTF | TGTGCCAGCAGCGAGGGACAGAGGAGCTATGGCTACACCTTC
TRBJ1-6 | TRBV7-2 | many | . | CASSLARGLGVSPLHF | TGTGCCAGCAGCTTAGCGAGGGGACTAGGAGTTTCACCCCTCCACTTT
TRBJ1-6 | TRBV7-8 | . | . | CASSLAVEPYNSPLHF | TGTGCCAGCAGCTTAGCAGTAGAGCCATATAATTCACCCCTCCACTTT
TRBJ2-1 | TRBV6-2/TRBV6-3 | few | TRBD1 | CASSRGQGRYNEQFF | TGTGCCAGCAGTCGTGGACAGGGTCGGTACAATGAGCAGTTCTTC
TRBJ1-1 | TRBV6-2/TRBV6-3 | many | . | CASRARVPMNTEAFF | TGTGCCAGCAGGGCACGGGTTCCCATGAACACTGAAGCTTTCTTT
TRBJ2-7 | TRBV11-2 | many | . | CASSPLREGGREQYF | TGTGCCAGCAGCCCTCTAAGGGAAGGGGGTCGGGAGCAGTACTTC
TRBJ2-2 | TRBV12-5 | many | TRBD1 | CASGLVLGRGHTGELFF | TGTGCTAGTGGTTTGGTACTAGGCAGGGGGCACACCGGGGAGCTGTTTTTT
TRBJ1-1 | TRBV5-1 | many | TRBD1 | CASSDGQASEAFF | TGCGCCAGCAGCGACGGACAGGCAAGTGAAGCTTTCTTT
TRBJ1-2 | TRBV30 | many | . | CAWSLDRFQGYTF | TGTGCCTGGAGTCTAGACAGGTTTCAAGGCTACACCTTC
TRBJ1-5 | TRBV30 | many | . | CAWKGGRNQPQHF | TGTGCCTGGAAAGGGGGGCGCAATCAGCCCCAGCATTTT
TRBJ1-6 | TRBV2 | . | TRBD1 | CASSRDRAENSPLHF | TGTGCCAGCAGCAGGGACAGGGCCGAGAATTCACCCCTCCACTTT
TRBJ2-5 | TRBV20-1 | . | TRBD2 | CSARGEREGRETQYF | TGCAGTGCTAGGGGGGAGAGGGAGGGCCGCGAGACCCAGTACTTC
TRBJ1-2 | TRBV12-3/TRBV12-4 | many | TRBD1 | CASSLTGGADGYTF | TGTGCCAGCAGTTTGACAGGGGGCGCCGATGGCTACACCTTC
TRBJ2-7 | TRBV10-3 | many | TRBD1 | CAISPGTGRYEQYF | TGTGCCATCAGCCCCGGGACAGGGCGCTACGAGCAGTACTTC
TRBJ2-7 | TRBV28 | many | TRBD1 | CATQRPTGAAYEQYF | TGTGCCACACAACGACCGACAGGGGCGGCCTACGAGCAGTACTTC
TRBJ2-4 | TRBV7-6 | . | . | CASSAGGGQGLAKNIKYF | TGTGCCAGCAGCGCAGGGGGGGGCCAGGGGCTAGCCAAAAACATTAAGTACTTC
TRBJ1-1 | TRBV30 | many | . | CAWSVVVNTEAFF | TGTGCCTGGAGTGTAGTGGTGAACACTGAAGCTTTCTTT
TRBJ1-5 | TRBV19 | many | . | CASSMQGGSNQPQHF | TGTGCCAGTAGTATGCAGGGCGGTAGCAATCAGCCCCAGCATTTT
TRBJ1-1 | TRBV6-2/TRBV6-3 | . | TRBD1 | CASSRDSTEAVF | TGTGCCAGCAGCCGGGACAGCACTGAAGCTGTCTTT
TRBJ2-2 | TRBV13 | . | TRBD1 | CASSVGQGSSGELFF | TGTGCCAGCAGCGTAGGACAGGGATCGTCCGGGGAGCTGTTTTTT
TRBJ1-2 | TRBV28 | many | TRBD1 | CASRPPGQGNYGYTF | TGTGCCAGCAGACCCCCGGGACAGGGAAACTATGGCTACACCTTC
TRBJ2-5 | TRBV11-2 | few | . | CASSLVGQTWAQYF | TGTGCCAGCAGCTTAGTAGGTCAGACTTGGGCCCAGTACTTC
TRBJ2-7 | TRBV5-1 | many | . | CASSLRGLGLEQYF | TGCGCCAGCAGCCTTAGGGGTCTAGGCCTCGAGCAGTACTTC
TRBJ1-2 | TRBV2 | many | . | CASSATGNGGYTF | TGTGCCAGCAGTGCGACAGGAAATGGTGGCTACACCTTC
TRBJ1-1 | TRBV28 | many | . | CASRDDRNTEAFF | TGTGCCAGCAGGGACGACAGGAACACTGAAGCTTTCTTT